The T cell receptor beta chain described here comes from a study of OX40 agonist ivuxolimab in advanced cancers. On the study more broadly: All patients had ivuxolimab intravenously every 2 weeks at 0.01 to 10 mg/kg. Prior anti-PD-1, anti-PD-L1 or anti-CTLA-4 therapy was allowed; less than 45% had some.

V was clipped by 3 bases and J by 8 bases, with 16 bases between them. The CDR3 has 13 residues. CDR1 SQVTM and CDR2 ANQGSEA come from the germline V gene. With regard to this clone: Antigen: not known.

Whole-study findings and limits: Low normalized T-cell clonal expansion was additionally recorded for some nonresponders.

Exclusion applied to patients with autoimmune disease history or systemic immunosuppression. The protocol was immunoSEQ multiplex PCR, while the TCRdb copy is restricted to in-frame clones and leaves out a portion. The sample has approximately 82,000 clones, 85% to 90% seen once; the top ten hold roughly 2.5%. This receptor was taken from an adult with an advanced solid tumor such as melanoma, head and neck, liver or kidney cancer. The sequencing here drew on CD4+ or CD8+ T cells sorted from blood, taken in a trial of the OX40 agonist ivuxolimab. The rearrangement uses TRBV29-1 and TRBJ1-2; TRBD1 is a possible D gene (6 bases). CDR3 residues: CSVEVGAEGGYTF. The CDR3 coding sequence is TGCAGCGTTGAGGTGGGGGCAGAAGGAGGCTACACCTTC.